Listed here are 23 T cell receptor beta chains from one sample, sequenced in a study of cytomegalovirus exposure and HLA in healthy donors. Researchers ran the PCR with 60 Vbeta and 13 Jbeta primers. The assay was immunoSEQ multiplex PCR, and TCRdb's table has in-frame clones only and misses some. The sample carries approximately 86,000 clones, approximately 70% recorded once. Sequenced sample: PBMCs. The receptors originated from a man in his fifties or sixties in good health and CMV-seronegative.

This clone turned up a few times. This chain connects TRBV29-1 to TRBJ2-2; 8 bases fit TRBD1. Germline trimming cut 7 bases from V and 2 bases from J; bases unmatched to any gene: 6. Germline V CDR1 and CDR2: SQVTM, ANQGSEA. The CDR3 runs 14 residues. The CDR3 DNA is TGCAGCGCCTCCGGGACAGGAAACACCGGGGAGCTGTTTTTT. It specifies CSASGTGNTGELFF.

The rearrangement joins TRBV19 to TRBJ2-7; a possible D gene is TRBD2 (5 bases). This CDR3 contains 13 residues. CDR1 is LNHDA and CDR2 is SQIVND in the germline V gene (reference sequence). With 3 bases removed from V and 1 base from J, the gap between germline ends came to 7 bases. DNA for the CDR3: TGTGCCAGTAGTATTACGGGGTCCTACGAGCAGTACTTC. It is translated as CASSITGSYEQYF.

This clone came up once. The chain employs TRBV25-1 and TRBJ2-3, with 9 bases that match TRBD1. The ends lost 0 bases at V and 4 bases at J; junction bases unmatched: 2. The CDR3 sequence is 15 residues long. CDR1 and CDR2 from the germline V gene are MGHDK and SYGVNS. The CDR3 protein is CASSEYRDRADTQYF. CDR3 DNA sequence: TGTGCCAGCAGTGAATATCGGGACAGGGCAGATACGCAGTATTTT. Complete variable domain (other parts from reference TRBV25-1 and TRBJ2-3): EADIYQTPRYLVIGTGKKITLECSQTMGHDKMYWYQQDPGMELHLIHYSYGVNSTEKGDLSSESTVSRIRTEHFPLTLESARPSHTSQYLCASSEYRDRADTQYFGPGTRLTVL.

The gene calls are TRBV6-6 and TRBJ1-6, with 7 positions matching TRBD1. Germline CDR1 reads MNHNY; CDR2 reads SVGAGI (reference sequence). J gave up 7 bases and V 6 bases, and 6 bases lay outside the gene matches. This CDR3 has 14 residues. DNA for the CDR3: TGTGCCAGCAGCAACATGGGACAGAATTCACCCCTCCACTTT. Its protein is CASSNMGQNSPLHF.

The chain is built from TRBV5-4 and TRBJ2-5, with 8 bases fitting TRBD1. Germline V lookup: CDR1 SGHNT, CDR2 YYREEE (reference sequence). This CDR3 comprises 14 residues. The trim removed 5 bases at V and 2 bases at J, leaving 5 bases unmatched. The CDR3 DNA reads as TGTGCCAGCAGTGCACAGGGGGAACAAGAGACCCAGTACTTC. Translating gives CASSAQGEQETQYF.

The chain carries TRBV6-6 and TRBJ1-5; D is perhaps TRBD1 (6 bases). This CDR3 comprises 15 residues. Trimming took off 5 bases at V and 0 bases at J, with 11 bases between the two ends. From germline, CDR1 is MNHNY and CDR2 SVGAGI (reference sequence). The CDR3 is CASSDTGNSNQPQHF. CDR3 nucleotide sequence: TGTGCCAGCAGTGACACAGGGAATAGCAATCAGCCCCAGCATTTT.

This clone was found a few times. The chain recombines TRBV4-3 with TRBJ2-3; D unclear. This CDR3 region has 13 residues. The V and J ends lost 4 bases and 6 bases respectively, with 11 bases between them. Germline V gene sequence: CDR1 LGHNA, CDR2 YSLEER. The CDR3 sequence: CASSPTPPDTQYF. CDR3 nucleotides: TGCGCCAGCAGCCCAACTCCCCCGGATACGCAGTATTTT.

J is TRBJ2-1 and V is TRBV9; D remains ambiguous. This CDR3 contains 16 residues. V was shortened by 0 bases and J by 2 bases, with 12 bases between the two germline ends. Germline V gene lookup returns CDR1 SGDLS and CDR2 YYNGEE. The CDR3 here is CASSVGSGEPYNEQFF. For the CDR3, the DNA is TGTGCCAGCAGCGTAGGATCCGGAGAGCCCTACAATGAGCAGTTCTTC.

This sequence joins TRBV9 and TRBJ1-3; tentative D call: TRBD1 (6 bases). Germline lookup yields CDR1 SGDLS and CDR2 YYNGEE. V was cut by 3 bases and J by 0 bases, with 13 bases left in between. The CDR3 contains 16 residues. The CDR3 region is CASSATGIDSGNTIYF. CDR3 nucleotide sequence: TGTGCCAGCAGCGCTACAGGGATAGACTCTGGAAACACCATATATTTT. The whole variable domain, remainder taken from reference TRBV9 and TRBJ1-3, is DSGVTQTPKHLITATGQRVTLRCSPRSGDLSVYWYQQSLDQGLQFLIQYYNGEERAKGNILERFSAQQFPDLHSELNLSSLELGDSALYFCASSATGIDSGNTIYFGEGSWLTVV.

The chain joins TRBV5-6 to TRBJ2-2; TRBD2 matches 10 bases. Germline CDR1 SGHDT, CDR2 YYEEEE. The CDR3 length is 18 residues. V was clipped by 1 base and J by 1 base; unmatched bases: 7. The CDR3 sequence: CASSLLSGRARNTGELFF. The CDR3 DNA reads TGTGCCAGCAGCTTGTTGAGCGGGAGGGCCCGGAACACCGGGGAGCTGTTTTTT.

The chain has TRBV4-1 and TRBJ1-6; 9 nucleotides align to TRBD1. Germline V gives CDR1 MGHRA, CDR2 YSYEKL. The V gene end was trimmed by 1 base and the J gene end by 10 bases; junction bases not matched to a gene: 5. The CDR3 is 15 amino acids. CDR3 in amino acids: CASSQGDRAASPLHF. The CDR3 nucleotides read TGCGCCAGCAGCCAAGGGGACAGGGCGGCATCACCCCTCCACTTT.

With regard to this clone: At the DNA level, this CDR3 is encoded by other sequences in the same sample as well. The rearrangement links TRBV7-9 to TRBJ2-3; TRBD2 matches at 11 bases. CDR3 length equals 15 residues. Germline lookup yields CDR1 SEHNR and CDR2 FQNEAQ (reference sequence). The V segment lost 4 bases and the J segment 1 base; nucleotides outside the gene matches: 1. The CDR3 loop reads CASSSGLAGTDTQYF. CDR3 sequence (DNA): TGTGCCAGCAGCTCGGGACTAGCGGGCACAGATACGCAGTATTTT.

The gene calls are TRBV30 and TRBJ1-1, with D perhaps TRBD1 (5 bases). Germline loops: CDR1 GTSNPN, CDR2 SVGIG (reference sequence). CDR3 length: 15 residues. V was trimmed by 2 bases and J by 5 bases, leaving 18 bases between them. DNA of the CDR3: TGTGCCTGGAGTCCCACCTGGGGAGGGACGACTGAAGCTTTCTTT. It is translated as CAWSPTWGGTTEAFF.

This clone appeared a single time. CDR3 amino acids: CASSETRLAGQETQYF. In DNA form, the CDR3 reads TGTGCCAGCAGTGAAACCCGATTAGCGGGGCAAGAGACCCAGTACTTC. V gene TRBV2 combines with J gene TRBJ2-5, with 8 bases lining up with TRBD2. The CDR3 contains 16 residues. Germline assignment: CDR1 SNHLY and CDR2 FYNNEI. Trimming removed 2 bases from V and 2 bases from J; junction bases left unmatched: 7.

The chain carries TRBV28 and TRBJ1-4; 8 nucleotides agree with TRBD1. CDR3 length: 16 amino acids. CDR1 and CDR2 (germline): MDHEN, SYDVKM. The V segment lost 5 bases and the J segment 4 bases; nucleotides outside the gene matches: 9. DNA of the CDR3: TGTGCCAGCAGTCACGGGACAGGAAGGGGTAATGAAAAACTGTTTTTT. It is translated as CASSHGTGRGNEKLFF.

This clone was picked up a small number of times. This chain connects TRBV19 to TRBJ1-1; tentatively, D is TRBD1 (6 bases). Germline CDR1 is LNHDA and CDR2 is SQIVND (reference sequence). CDR3 size: 15 residues. V lost 7 bases to trimming and J lost 2 bases, with 17 bases between them. This CDR3 is CASTQLDRKNTEAFF. CDR3 DNA: TGTGCCAGTACCCAACTCGACAGGAAAAACACTGAAGCTTTCTTT. Full variable domain (rest looked up from reference TRBV19 and TRBJ1-1): DGGITQSPKYLFRKEGQNVTLSCEQNLNHDAMYWYRQDPGQGLRLIYYSQIVNDFQKGDIAEGYSVSREKKESFPLTVTSAQKNPTAFYLCASTQLDRKNTEAFFGQGTRLTVV.

The V call is TRBV29-1, the J call TRBJ2-3; 8 nucleotides line up with TRBD1. V dropped 4 bases and J dropped 4; count of bases not matched to a gene: 16. CDR1 is SQVTM, CDR2 ANQGSEA, per germline. The CDR3 length is 17 residues. CDR3 in amino acids: CSVVRGTQGGFADTQYF. CDR3 sequence (DNA): TGCAGCGTTGTAAGAGGGACACAGGGGGGTTTTGCAGATACGCAGTATTTT.

CDR3 loop: CASSEVAGGPEEQYF. CDR3 in DNA: TGTGCCAGCAGTGAAGTGGCGGGAGGGCCAGAGGAGCAGTACTTC. The chain links TRBV2 to TRBJ2-7; 9 nucleotides match TRBD2. J gave up 7 bases and V 1 base, and 8 bases lay outside the gene matches. Germline V lookup: CDR1 SNHLY, CDR2 FYNNEI. The CDR3 contains 15 residues.

This clone was observed many times. V gene TRBV6-5 combines with J gene TRBJ2-1, with 10 bases that match TRBD2. With V trimmed by 2 bases and J by 8 bases, 3 bases remained unmatched. The CDR3 loop spans 14 amino acids. Germline V gene sequence: CDR1 MNHEY, CDR2 SVGAGI. The CDR3 DNA reads TGTGCCAGCAGTTACGGGACTAGCGTCGATGAGCAGTTCTTC. Translating it yields CASSYGTSVDEQFF.

This clone was recorded once. The V and J genes are TRBV6-5 and TRBJ1-5; TRBD1 matches 9 bases. Trimming removed 6 bases from V and 1 base from J; junction bases left unmatched: 4. Germline V gene sequence: CDR1 MNHEY, CDR2 SVGAGI. CDR3 length equals 15 residues. CDR3 bases: TGTGCCAGCAGACCCGGACAGGGGAGCAATCAGCCCCAGCATTTT. Translating it yields CASRPGQGSNQPQHF.

The chain uses TRBV11-2 and TRBJ1-1; D gene ambiguous. Germline V CDR1 and CDR2: SGHAT, FQNNGV. Trimming pared 7 bases from V and 3 bases from J, leaving 12 bases between. This CDR3 is built from 13 residues. CDR3 coding DNA: TGTGCCAGCACCGTGACTAGGTACACTGAAGCTTTCTTT. Encoded protein: CASTVTRYTEAFF.

The chain couples TRBV7-8 to TRBJ2-7; 10 bases fit TRBD2. The CDR3 spans 17 residues. V was clipped by 1 base and J by 2 bases; unmatched bases: 8. Germline V lookup: CDR1 SGHVS, CDR2 FQNEAQ. The CDR3 reads CASSLGQPSGGAYEQYF. The CDR3 DNA sequence: TGTGCCAGCAGCTTAGGGCAACCTAGCGGGGGAGCCTACGAGCAGTACTTC. The full variable domain, with the rest looked up from reference TRBV7-8 and TRBJ2-7, is GAGVSQSPRYKVAKRGQDVALRCDPISGHVSLFWYQQALGQGPEFLTYFQNEAQLDKSGLPSDRFFAERPEGSVSTLKIQRTQQEDSAVYLCASSLGQPSGGAYEQYFGPGTRLTVT.

The chain joins TRBV19 to TRBJ1-4; D possibly corresponds to TRBD1 (5 bases). CDR1 LNHDA and CDR2 SQIVND come from the germline V gene (reference sequence). The CDR3 has 15 residues. V was trimmed by 3 bases and J by 5 bases, leaving 13 bases between them. The CDR3 coding sequence is TGTGCCAGTAGTATCGAGTCGGGGGGGAATGAAAAACTGTTTTTT. Amino acids: CASSIESGGNEKLFF.